The 13 T cell receptor beta chains in this list originate from one sample, sequenced in a study of OX40 agonist ivuxolimab in advanced cancers. Library construction relied on the immunoSEQ multiplex PCR assay. Entries here come from immuneACCESS through TCRdb and include only in-frame sequences with V and J called. Some clones fail to appear in such tables; in the studies checked, an unresolved V gene covers under half of the shortfall, and the cause of the remainder is unknown. The sample yields some 61,000 clones; about 87% were counted once. The ten largest account for roughly 5% of the sample. The material was CD4+ or CD8+ T cells sorted from blood, obtained in a trial of the OX40 agonist ivuxolimab. These receptors all stem from an adult with an advanced solid tumor such as melanoma, head and neck, liver or kidney cancer.

This chain links TRBV29-1 with TRBJ2-7, with D possibly being TRBD1 (5 bases). V lost 6 bases and J lost 5, with 11 bases in between. The CDR3 covers 11 residues. From germline, CDR1 is SQVTM and CDR2 ANQGSEA. The CDR3: CSVQGFHEQYF. The DNA of the CDR3 is TGCAGCGTCCAGGGTTTTCACGAGCAGTACTTC.

The genes are TRBV5-1 and TRBJ2-7; 7 bases match TRBD1. CDR1 SGHRS and CDR2 YFSETQ come from the germline V gene. Trimming took 0 bases from V and 3 from J; bases not matched to a gene: 6. The CDR3 has 15 amino acids. The CDR3 loop reads CASSLGGGVGYEQYF. CDR3 in DNA: TGCGCCAGCAGCTTGGGAGGGGGCGTCGGCTACGAGCAGTACTTC. Looking up the rest from reference TRBV5-1 and TRBJ2-7 gives the full variable domain: KAGVTQTPRYLIKTRGQQVTLSCSPISGHRSVSWYQQTPGQGLQFLFEYFSETQRNKGNFPGRFSGRQFSNSRSEMNVSTLELGDSALYLCASSLGGGVGYEQYFGPGTRLTVT.

This chain joins TRBV19 and TRBJ2-7, with a tentative D call TRBD1 (5 bases). This CDR3 is built from 13 residues. In germline, CDR1 is LNHDA, CDR2 SQIVND (reference sequence). The germline V and J ends were trimmed by 5 bases and 1 base, with 9 bases remaining between them. The CDR3 nucleotides are TGTGCCAGTAGTCGGGCAGGGTCCTACGAGCAGTACTTC. This translates into CASSRAGSYEQYF.

The chain links TRBV6-5 to TRBJ1-1; 7 nucleotides align to TRBD1. Germline CDR1 MNHEY, CDR2 SVGAGI. Unmatched junction bases numbered 4, after V lost 8 bases and J lost 4 bases. The CDR3 is made up of 12 amino acids. CDR3 in DNA: TGTGCCAGCGACAGGGTGGGCACTGAAGCTTTCTTT. Its translation: CASDRVGTEAFF.

J is TRBJ2-7 and V is TRBV5-4, with TRBD1 identical over 8 bases. The CDR3 loop spans 14 amino acids. CDR1 and CDR2 (germline): SGHNT, YYREEE (reference sequence). J was trimmed by 4 bases and V by 4 bases; bases with no gene match: 7. The CDR3 spells CASSADRDTYEQYF. Here the CDR3 DNA reads TGTGCCAGCAGCGCGGACAGGGATACTTACGAGCAGTACTTC.

The chain carries TRBV6-5 and TRBJ2-1, with 8 bases identical to TRBD2. Trimming cost V 6 bases and J 8 bases; bases outside gene matches: 9. Germline assignment: CDR1 MNHEY and CDR2 SVGAGI. The CDR3 runs to 14 residues. The CDR3 protein is CASRSGTSLDEQFF. For the CDR3, the DNA is TGTGCCAGCAGGTCGGGGACTAGTTTGGATGAGCAGTTCTTC.

This sequence joins TRBV6-5 and TRBJ2-7; 7 bases agree with TRBD1. CDR1 and CDR2 from the germline V gene are MNHEY and SVGAGI. This CDR3 is 15 amino acids long. Trimming removed 6 bases from V and 2 bases from J; junction bases left unmatched: 10. The CDR3 reads CASSVRQGGTYEQYF. CDR3 nucleotide sequence: TGTGCCAGCAGCGTACGACAGGGTGGGACCTACGAGCAGTACTTC.

This CDR3 is CAWAEAVRLNYGYTF. DNA of the CDR3: TGTGCCTGGGCTGAGGCAGTCCGACTTAACTATGGCTACACCTTC. This chain uses TRBV30 with TRBJ1-2, with D unclear. The V end lost 5 bases, the J end lost 1 base, and 17 bases lay between the germline ends. Per germline, CDR1 GTSNPN and CDR2 SVGIG (reference sequence). CDR3 length: 15 amino acids.

Details on this clone: The germline gene is not matched at one end of the junction; a read error may be the cause. V is TRBV5-1 and J is TRBJ2-7; D gene uncertain. The germline V gene has CDR1 SGHRS and CDR2 YFSETQ. CDR3 length equals 12 residues. The CDR3 DNA follows: TGTGCCAGCAGCCTGGACGCCGGCGGGCAGTACTTC. This sequence encodes CASSLDAGGQYF.

The chain joins TRBV28 to TRBJ1-3; perhaps TRBD1 as D (5 bases). Per the germline V gene, CDR1 is MDHEN and CDR2 is SYDVKM. The CDR3 extends over 16 amino acids. V shed 8 bases and J shed 0 bases, with 17 bases lying between them. Here the CDR3 reads CASLPGRGASGNTIYF. The CDR3 DNA reads as TGTGCCAGCCTTCCGGGAAGGGGAGCCTCTGGAAACACCATATATTTT. Full variable domain (outside the CDR3, taken from reference TRBV28 and TRBJ1-3): DVKVTQSSRYLVKRTGEKVFLECVQDMDHENMFWYRQDPGLGLRLIYFSYDVKMKEKGDIPEGYSVSREKKERFSLILESASTNQTSMYLCASLPGRGASGNTIYFGEGSWLTVV.

This sequence joins TRBV25-1 and TRBJ2-3; unclear D gene. Deletions cut 4 bases from V and 10 bases from J, with 15 bases between. The CDR3 covers 13 residues. The V gene's germline CDR1 is MGHDK and CDR2 SYGVNS. The CDR3 sequence: CASSAAVYGSQYF. CDR3 DNA: TGTGCCAGCAGTGCGGCCGTCTACGGCTCGCAGTATTTT.

This chain connects TRBV6-5 to TRBJ2-7; TRBD1 is a possible D gene (5 bases). Germline V gene lookup returns CDR1 MNHEY and CDR2 SVGAGI. V was shortened by 5 bases and J by 4 bases, with 9 bases between the two germline ends. The CDR3 runs to 12 residues. The DNA for the CDR3 is TGTGCCAGCAGTGAACGACAGTACGAGCAGTACTTC. Its protein is CASSERQYEQYF.

The gene calls are TRBV6-6 and TRBJ2-7; 9 nucleotides align to TRBD1. J gave up 5 bases and V 7 bases, and 9 bases lay outside the gene matches. The CDR3 runs to 14 residues. The germline V gene has CDR1 MNHNY and CDR2 SVGAGI (reference sequence). The CDR3 DNA reads as TGTGCCAGCACCCCCAGGGACAGGGTCCACGAGCAGTACTTC. The encoded protein is CASTPRDRVHEQYF.